This record concerns one TCR beta chain sequence. Its antigen remains unknown. The table came from immunoSEQ multiplex PCR; TCRdb's copy has only in-frame clones and leaves some out. Here the sample spans tens of thousands of clones, roughly 90% being singletons. The record originates from a study of T cell responses to AZD1222 COVID-19 vaccine. Study-wide findings and caveats: Recipients of two AZD1222 doses showed rising Spike-specific TCR breadth and depth. In all cases, repertoires were sampled only after the peak T cell response.

V lost 3 bases to trimming and J lost 4 bases, with 9 bases between them. CDR1 is KGHSH and CDR2 is LQKENI in the germline V gene. CDR3 length equals 13 residues. Here the sequenced sample was peripheral blood, taken on day 0 of AZD1222 vaccination. The chain carries TRBV18 and TRBJ1-1; D gene unclear. This clonotype was sampled from an adult in good health. The CDR3 coding sequence is TGTGCCAGCTCACCGGGTGGGGTCACTGAAGCTTTCTTT. Residues: CASSPGGVTEAFF.